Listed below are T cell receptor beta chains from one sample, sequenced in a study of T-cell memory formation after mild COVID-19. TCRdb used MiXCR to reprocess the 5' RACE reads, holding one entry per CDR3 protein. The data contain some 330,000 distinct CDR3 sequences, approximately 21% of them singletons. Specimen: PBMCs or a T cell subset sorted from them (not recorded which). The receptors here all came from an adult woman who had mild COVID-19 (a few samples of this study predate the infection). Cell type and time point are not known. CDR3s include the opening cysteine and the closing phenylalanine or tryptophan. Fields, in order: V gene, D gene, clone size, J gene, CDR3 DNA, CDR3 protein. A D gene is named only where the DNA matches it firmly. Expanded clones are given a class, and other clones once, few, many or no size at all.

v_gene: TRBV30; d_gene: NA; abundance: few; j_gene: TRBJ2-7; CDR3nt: TGTGCCTGGAGTGTCCCTGGGTGGCCAGGTTCCGAGCAGTACTTC; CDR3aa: CAWSVPGWPGSEQYF
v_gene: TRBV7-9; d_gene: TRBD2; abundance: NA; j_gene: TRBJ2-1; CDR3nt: TGTGCCAGCAGCTTCGGACTAGCGGGAGTTGAGCAGTTCTTC; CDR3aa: CASSFGLAGVEQFF
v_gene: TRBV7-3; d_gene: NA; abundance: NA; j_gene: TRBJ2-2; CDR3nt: TGTGCCAGCAGCTTAAACGCCGGGAGTACGAACACCGGGGAGCTGTTTTTT; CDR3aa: CASSLNAGSTNTGELFF
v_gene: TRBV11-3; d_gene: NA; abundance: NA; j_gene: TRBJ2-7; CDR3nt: TGTGCCAGCAGCTTAGATGTAGCAGGGTACTCCTACGAGCAGTACTTC; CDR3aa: CASSLDVAGYSYEQYF
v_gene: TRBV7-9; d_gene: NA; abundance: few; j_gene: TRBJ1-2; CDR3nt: TGTGCCAGCAGCTTAGTTGGACTGCTCGTCGGGGTCTTCTATGGCTACACCTTC; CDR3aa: CASSLVGLLVGVFYGYTF
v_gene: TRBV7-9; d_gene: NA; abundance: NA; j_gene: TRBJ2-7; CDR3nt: TGTGCCAGCAGCGTCACGCGGGAGCAGTACTTC; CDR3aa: CASSVTREQYF
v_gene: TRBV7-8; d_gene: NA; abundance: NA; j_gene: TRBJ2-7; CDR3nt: TGTGCCAGCAGCTTACTTGGCGGGGCCGCCTACGAGCAGTACTTC; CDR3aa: CASSLLGGAAYEQYF
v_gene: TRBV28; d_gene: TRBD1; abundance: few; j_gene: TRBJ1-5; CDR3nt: TGTGCCAGCAGATCGACAGGGAGAAGGGTCAATCAGCCCCAGCATTTT; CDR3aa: CASRSTGRRVNQPQHF
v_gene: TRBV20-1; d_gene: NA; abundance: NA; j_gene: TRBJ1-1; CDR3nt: TGCAGTGCTAGTGCCGAAAAACAGGTCTGGGCCAGGAACACTGAAGCTTTCTTT; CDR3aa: CSASAEKQVWARNTEAFF
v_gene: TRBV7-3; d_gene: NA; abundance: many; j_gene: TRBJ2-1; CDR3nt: TGTGCCAGCAGCAAATCCCAGGGTAGCTCCTACAATGAGCAGTTCTTC; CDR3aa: CASSKSQGSSYNEQFF
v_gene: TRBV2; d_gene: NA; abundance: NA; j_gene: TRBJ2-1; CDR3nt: TGTGCCAGCAGTGAATATATAACGAATGAGCAGTTCTTC; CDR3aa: CASSEYITNEQFF
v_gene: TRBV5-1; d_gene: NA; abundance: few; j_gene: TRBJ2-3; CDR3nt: TGCGCCAGCAGCTTGGTTGGCAGGAGCACAGATACGCAGTATTTT; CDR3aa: CASSLVGRSTDTQYF
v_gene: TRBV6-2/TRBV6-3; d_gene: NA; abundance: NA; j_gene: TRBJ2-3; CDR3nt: TGTGCCAGCAGTTACCAGGACCCCCCCTCTGGTACGCAGTATTTT; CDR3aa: CASSYQDPPSGTQYF
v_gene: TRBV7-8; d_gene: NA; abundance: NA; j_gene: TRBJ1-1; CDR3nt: TGTGCCAGCAGCTTTTCCTCCGGGACTTCGGGGGTGTTCTTT; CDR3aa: CASSFSSGTSGVFF
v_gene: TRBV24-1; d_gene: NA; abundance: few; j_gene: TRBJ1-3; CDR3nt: TGTGCCACCCTCTACTGTGAAGGGCCGGCTGAAAACACCATATATTTT; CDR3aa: CATLYCEGPAENTIYF
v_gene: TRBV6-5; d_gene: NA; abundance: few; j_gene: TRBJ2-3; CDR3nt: TGTGCCAGCAGTTACTCGGAGGGCTCGGTAGATACGCAGTATTTT; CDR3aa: CASSYSEGSVDTQYF
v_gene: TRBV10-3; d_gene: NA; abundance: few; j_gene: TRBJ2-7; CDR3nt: NA; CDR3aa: CAISEVGSGTGKYF